This T cell receptor beta chain was captured in a study of PD-1 blockade in classical Hodgkin lymphoma. Turning to the study itself: A 3 mg/kg intravenous dose of nivolumab was received by patients every 2 weeks. Overall study findings and caveats: Reported findings placed baseline TCR diversity lower in newly diagnosed patients (compared with healthy donors).

Following autologous stem cell transplantation, relapse occurred in every patient, and exposure to brentuximab vedotin varied. Best response was recorded as complete response, partial response or progressive disease. Germline lookup yields CDR1 LGHNA and CDR2 YSLEER. V dropped 0 bases and J dropped 6 bases, with 12 bases sitting between them. There are 15 residues in the CDR3. About this clone: Its antigen is currently unknown.

TCRdb's copy holds only in-frame clones and misses some; the assay was immunoSEQ multiplex PCR. The table includes roughly 28,000 clones, 70% detected once. The sequence came from a human donor with classical Hodgkin lymphoma. This chain joins TRBV4-3 and TRBJ2-1, with a weak D call TRBD1 (6 bases). This material consisted of peripheral blood mononuclear cells (PBMCs), taken before the second cycle of nivolumab. CDR3 amino acids: CASSQDRTGSNEQFF. The DNA of the CDR3 is TGCGCCAGCAGCCAAGACCGAACAGGGTCCAATGAGCAGTTCTTC.